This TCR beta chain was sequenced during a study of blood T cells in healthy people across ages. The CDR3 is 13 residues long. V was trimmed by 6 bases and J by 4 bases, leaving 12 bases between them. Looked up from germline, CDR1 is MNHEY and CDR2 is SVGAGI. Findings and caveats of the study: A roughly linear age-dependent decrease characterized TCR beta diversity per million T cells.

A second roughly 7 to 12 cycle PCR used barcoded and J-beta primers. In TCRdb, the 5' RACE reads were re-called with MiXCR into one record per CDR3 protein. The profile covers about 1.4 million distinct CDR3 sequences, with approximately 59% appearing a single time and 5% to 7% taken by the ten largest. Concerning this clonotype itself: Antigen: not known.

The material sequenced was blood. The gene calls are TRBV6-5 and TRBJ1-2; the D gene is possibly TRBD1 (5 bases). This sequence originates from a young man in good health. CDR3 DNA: TGTGCCAGCAGCCAGGGACGCTTCTATGGCTACACCTTC. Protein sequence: CASSQGRFYGYTF.